What follows are 32 T cell receptor beta chains derived from one specimen sequenced in a study of blood T cell repertoires in COVID-19. Sequenced by immunoSEQ multiplex PCR; TCRdb stores in-frame clones only, minus some. The sample includes over 250,000 clones, under 90% of them seen just once. The specimen was PBMCs or T cells enriched from blood (not recorded which). The receptors derive from a woman in her sixties who had recovered from COVID-19.

The chain carries TRBV2 and TRBJ1-5; D may be TRBD1 (6 bases). Per the germline V gene, CDR1 is SNHLY and CDR2 is FYNNEI. V was cut by 6 bases and J by 4 bases, with 16 bases left in between. The CDR3 is 15 amino acids. In nucleotides, the CDR3 is TGTGCCAGCAGGGTAACAGGGCAGGGTAATCAGCCCCAGCATTTT. Its translation is CASRVTGQGNQPQHF.

In its sample, this clone was seen a few times. The rearrangement uses TRBV9 and TRBJ2-1; tentatively, D is TRBD1 (6 bases). The germline gives CDR1 SGDLS, CDR2 YYNGEE. Trimming pared 2 bases from V and 3 bases from J, leaving 12 bases between. The CDR3 extends over 15 amino acids. The DNA of the CDR3 is TGTGCCAGCAGCGTCCGGGACACCTACTACAATGAGCAGTTCTTC. This sequence encodes CASSVRDTYYNEQFF. The full variable domain, its missing parts supplied by reference TRBV9 and TRBJ2-1, is DSGVTQTPKHLITATGQRVTLRCSPRSGDLSVYWYQQSLDQGLQFLIQYYNGEERAKGNILERFSAQQFPDLHSELNLSSLELGDSALYFCASSVRDTYYNEQFFGPGTRLTVL.

The chain links TRBV28 to TRBJ2-7, with D perhaps matching TRBD2 (5 bases). The germline V and J ends were trimmed by 4 bases and 7 bases, with 11 bases remaining between them. Germline CDR1 is MDHEN and CDR2 is SYDVKM. The CDR3 runs 12 residues. For the CDR3, the DNA is TGTGCCAGCAGTTCCGCGCGGGTGGAGCAGTACTTC. Translating it yields CASSSARVEQYF.

This chain uses TRBV10-3 with TRBJ2-5; 8 positions match TRBD1. The trim removed 7 bases at V and 5 bases at J, leaving 9 bases unmatched. The CDR3 consists of 14 residues. Germline assignment: CDR1 ENHRY and CDR2 SYGVKD. The CDR3 protein is CAINGGQERETQYF. The CDR3 bases are TGTGCCATCAATGGGGGACAGGAGCGCGAGACCCAGTACTTC.

The V gene is TRBV19, the J gene TRBJ2-7; 8 bases map to TRBD1. The ends lost 6 bases at V and 4 bases at J; junction bases unmatched: 17. This CDR3 contains 17 residues. The germline CDR1 and CDR2 sequences are LNHDA and SQIVND (reference sequence). CDR3 protein: CASRATLQGARKYEQYF. In DNA form, the CDR3 reads TGTGCCAGTAGAGCCACGCTCCAGGGGGCAAGGAAGTACGAGCAGTACTTC.

CDR3: CASSPGQGTYEQYF. CDR3 nucleotide sequence: TGTGCCAGCAGCCCTGGACAGGGGACCTACGAGCAGTACTTC. The V and J genes are TRBV11-2 and TRBJ2-7, with 9 bases lining up with TRBD1. Germline assignment: CDR1 SGHAT and CDR2 FQNNGV. CDR3 size: 14 residues. The J segment lost 2 bases and the V segment lost 5 bases, leaving 4 bases of the junction unmatched.

The chain uses TRBV5-5 and TRBJ1-6; D possibly corresponds to TRBD1 (5 bases). Trimming removed 5 bases from V and 0 bases from J, with 12 bases in between. CDR3 length: 16 residues. Germline CDR1 SGHKS, CDR2 YYEKEE (reference sequence). CDR3 in DNA: TGTGCCAGCAGGGTGGAGGGGCACTCCTATAATTCACCCCTCCACTTT. Translating gives CASRVEGHSYNSPLHF.

The chain has TRBV1 and TRBJ2-4; the table's D call, TRBD2, was not checked against the DNA. TRBV1 is a recognized pseudogene. The CDR3 is 19 residues long. This chain's CDR3 is CTSSQTSGRGKLAKNIQYF. Here the CDR3 DNA reads TGCACCAGCAGCCAAACTAGCGGGAGGGGTAAACTAGCCAAAAACATTCAGTACTTC.

This clone was counted a few times. The chain uses TRBV10-1 and TRBJ2-7; D gene ambiguous. Germline V gene sequence: CDR1 WNHNN, CDR2 SYGVQD (reference sequence). This CDR3 has 13 amino acids. V lost 0 bases, J lost 5 bases, and 8 bases lay in between. Here the CDR3 reads CASSESITDEQYF. CDR3 bases: TGCGCCAGCAGTGAGTCGATTACGGACGAGCAGTACTTC.

This clone was detected only once. The rearrangement joins TRBV7-3 to TRBJ2-2; maybe TRBD1 (5 bases). V lost 5 bases to trimming and J lost 4 bases, with 14 bases between them. CDR3 length: 15 residues. Per germline, CDR1 SGHTA and CDR2 FQGTGA. CDR3 sequence: CASSPREVATGELFF. CDR3 nucleotides: TGTGCCAGCAGCCCCAGGGAAGTAGCCACCGGGGAGCTGTTTTTT. Full variable domain (outside the CDR3, taken from reference TRBV7-3 and TRBJ2-2): GAGVSQTPSNKVTEKGKYVELRCDPISGHTALYWYRQSLGQGPEFLIYFQGTGAADDSGLPNDRFFAVRPEGSVSTLKIQRTERGDSAVYLCASSPREVATGELFFGEGSRLTVL.

This chain links TRBV15 with TRBJ1-3; the D gene is possibly TRBD1 (5 bases). The V end was cut by 3 bases, the J end by 0 bases, with 12 bases between. CDR3 length equals 16 residues. Germline values: CDR1 LNHNV, CDR2 YYDKDF (reference sequence). Written as DNA, the CDR3 is TGTGCCACCAGCAGGGGTTTGACAGACTCTGGAAACACCATATATTTT. It is translated as CATSRGLTDSGNTIYF.

The chain uses TRBV9 and TRBJ1-6; D gene unclear. Looked up from germline, CDR1 is SGDLS and CDR2 is YYNGEE. The CDR3 runs to 14 residues. V was cut by 0 bases and J by 9 bases, with 10 bases left in between. The CDR3 DNA follows: TGTGCCAGCAGCGTAGGAAAAGGCGGTTCACCCCTCCACTTT. It encodes CASSVGKGGSPLHF.

This chain uses TRBV3-1 (or the pseudogene TRBV3-2) with TRBJ1-3, with D unresolved. Germline V gene sequence: CDR1 LGHDT, CDR2 YNNKEL (reference sequence). The V end was cut by 3 bases, the J end by 4 bases, with 16 bases between. The CDR3 runs 16 residues. This chain's CDR3 is CASSHSGRASGNTIYF. For the CDR3, the DNA is TGTGCCAGCAGCCACTCTGGGAGGGCTTCAGGAAACACCATATATTTT.

The chain links TRBV13 to TRBJ1-1; D possibly corresponds to TRBD1 (6 bases). CDR1 and CDR2 from the germline V gene are PRHDT and FYEKMQ (reference sequence). This CDR3 has 12 amino acids. Deletions cut 6 bases from V and 5 bases from J, with 10 bases between. The CDR3 sequence is CASRGQGTEAFF. CDR3 coding DNA: TGTGCCAGCAGAGGTCAGGGGACTGAAGCTTTCTTT.

V and J are TRBV28 and TRBJ2-5; 10 bases are shared with TRBD2. Germline V lookup: CDR1 MDHEN, CDR2 SYDVKM. This CDR3 is 15 amino acids long. The junction had 7 bases not matched to a gene; V was cut back by 5 bases and J by 4 bases. The CDR3 sequence is CASSLYSGRSETQYF. CDR3 DNA sequence: TGTGCCAGCAGTCTATATAGCGGGAGGTCAGAGACCCAGTACTTC.

This chain uses TRBV6-5 with TRBJ2-1, with 7 bases matching TRBD2. The V and J ends lost 5 bases and 8 bases, in that order; junction bases with no gene match: 6. Germline CDR1 reads MNHEY; CDR2 reads SVGAGI. The CDR3 runs 13 residues. The DNA for the CDR3 is TGTGCCAGCAGTATCGGGGGGAAGCATGAGCAGTTCTTC. This translates into CASSIGGKHEQFF.

This chain uses TRBV28 with TRBJ1-6; TRBD1 agrees at 9 bases. The junction had 7 bases not matched to a gene; V was cut back by 6 bases and J by 10 bases. The CDR3 is 14 amino acids. CDR1 is MDHEN and CDR2 is SYDVKM in the germline V gene. CDR3 protein: CASSRGQGRSPLHF. In nucleotides, the CDR3 is TGTGCCAGCAGCCGTGGACAGGGGCGGTCACCCCTCCACTTT.

This sequence joins TRBV2 and TRBJ1-6; D is perhaps TRBD1 (6 bases). This CDR3 is built from 14 residues. V shed 4 bases and J shed 9 bases, with 13 bases lying between them. In germline, CDR1 is SNHLY, CDR2 FYNNEI. CDR3: CASSAGQPGSPLHF. CDR3 in DNA: TGTGCCAGCAGTGCCGGACAGCCGGGTTCACCCCTCCACTTT. Full variable domain (remainder filled in from reference TRBV2 and TRBJ1-6): EPEVTQTPSHQVTQMGQEVILRCVPISNHLYFYWYRQILGQKVEFLVSFYNNEISEKSEIFDDQFSVERPDGSNFTLKIRSTKLEDSAMYFCASSAGQPGSPLHFGNGTRLTVT.

The chain employs TRBV19 and TRBJ1-5; the match to TRBD1 covers 7 bases. The junction had 1 base not matched to a gene; V was cut back by 4 bases and J by 7 bases. Per the germline V gene, CDR1 is LNHDA and CDR2 is SQIVND (reference sequence). CDR3 length equals 12 residues. CDR3 residues: CASSKQGQPQHF. The DNA for the CDR3 is TGTGCCAGTAGTAAACAGGGGCAGCCCCAGCATTTT.

This rearrangement joins TRBV27 to TRBJ1-4; D is undetermined. There are 16 residues in the CDR3. With 1 base removed from V and 5 bases from J, the gap between germline ends came to 14 bases. Germline lookup yields CDR1 MNHEY and CDR2 SMNVEV (reference sequence). The CDR3 loop reads CASSLWPGSGNEKLFF. In nucleotides, the CDR3 is TGTGCCAGCAGTTTATGGCCGGGGTCGGGAAATGAAAAACTGTTTTTT.

This clone was detected only once. The chain links TRBV4-1 to TRBJ1-5; 10 bases are a match to TRBD1. The CDR3 loop spans 16 amino acids. Trimming cost V 2 bases and J 7 bases; bases outside gene matches: 8. Germline V gives CDR1 MGHRA, CDR2 YSYEKL. CDR3 protein: CASSQSWTGGKQPQHF. CDR3 sequence (DNA): TGCGCCAGCAGCCAATCTTGGACAGGGGGTAAGCAGCCCCAGCATTTT.

This rearrangement joins TRBV7-9 to TRBJ2-3; no reliable D call. Germline V gives CDR1 SEHNR, CDR2 FQNEAQ (reference sequence). The CDR3 is made up of 16 amino acids. V shed 2 bases and J shed 2 bases, with 14 bases lying between them. CDR3 region: CASSLKQVRNTDTQYF. CDR3 DNA: TGTGCCAGCAGCTTAAAGCAGGTCAGAAACACAGATACGCAGTATTTT.

The rearrangement links TRBV7-9 to TRBJ2-6; D call uncertain. CDR3 length: 16 residues. CDR1 is SEHNR and CDR2 is FQNEAQ in the germline V gene (reference sequence). Trimming took off 4 bases at V and 1 base at J, with 11 bases between the two ends. The CDR3 nucleotides are TGTGCCAGCAGCTCGAGACTGCTTTCTGGGGCCAACGTCCTGACTTTC. This encodes CASSSRLLSGANVLTF.

The chain carries TRBV9 and TRBJ2-1; D ambiguous. Germline V lookup: CDR1 SGDLS, CDR2 YYNGEE. V lost 0 bases to trimming and J lost 1 base, with 11 bases between them. CDR3 length: 16 residues. This chain's CDR3 is CASSVGGKPSYNEQFF. The CDR3 DNA is TGTGCCAGCAGCGTAGGAGGTAAACCGTCCTACAATGAGCAGTTCTTC.

This clone was seen a single time. V gene TRBV5-1 combines with J gene TRBJ2-3; 12 positions agree with TRBD1. J lost 0 bases, V lost 4 bases, and 6 bases had no gene match. The V gene's germline CDR1 is SGHRS and CDR2 YFSETQ. The CDR3 totals 17 residues. The CDR3 bases are TGCGCCAGCAGCCACGGGACAGGGGGCATGAGCACAGATACGCAGTATTTT. Protein product: CASSHGTGGMSTDTQYF.

The V call is TRBV28, the J call TRBJ1-4, with 11 bases aligning to TRBD1. Per the germline V gene, CDR1 is MDHEN and CDR2 is SYDVKM. The J segment lost 5 bases and the V segment lost 7 bases, leaving 6 bases of the junction unmatched. CDR3 length equals 15 residues. CDR3 sequence (DNA): TGTGCCAGCACCTTGGGACAGGGGGTAAATGAAAAACTGTTTTTT. It codes for CASTLGQGVNEKLFF.

The chain combines TRBV29-1 with TRBJ2-5, with 11 bases that match TRBD2. The CDR3 spans 12 residues. With 7 bases clipped from V and 5 bases from J, the junction kept 3 bases outside the gene matches. Germline V gene lookup returns CDR1 SQVTM and CDR2 ANQGSEA. The DNA for the CDR3 is TGCAGCGGGCTAGCGGGAGGCGAGACCCAGTACTTC. This encodes CSGLAGGETQYF.

The chain employs TRBV4-1 and TRBJ1-4; D is unclear. The V end lost 0 bases, the J end lost 3 bases, and 11 bases lay between the germline ends. The length of the CDR3 is 16 residues. Germline values: CDR1 MGHRA, CDR2 YSYEKL. Here the CDR3 DNA reads TGCGCCAGCAGCCAAGAAGAGGTGGTGGCTAATGAAAAACTGTTTTTT. This translates into CASSQEEVVANEKLFF.

In DNA form, the CDR3 reads TGTGCCAGCAAACGACCGGGACAGGGGGGTGAAAAACTGTTTTTT. Translation gives CASKRPGQGGEKLFF. The rearrangement uses TRBV28 and TRBJ1-4; 11 nucleotides match TRBD1. The CDR3 loop spans 15 amino acids. The V gene end was trimmed by 7 bases and the J gene end by 7 bases; junction bases not matched to a gene: 8. Germline V gives CDR1 MDHEN, CDR2 SYDVKM.

J is TRBJ1-2 and V is TRBV5-1; the D is unclear. Trimming left V 5 bases short and J 0 bases short, with 11 bases between. The germline V gene has CDR1 SGHRS and CDR2 YFSETQ. The length of the CDR3 is 14 residues. CDR3 sequence (DNA): TGCGCCAGCAGGGGAGGGATCGCTAACTATGGCTACACCTTC. Protein: CASRGGIANYGYTF.

The chain joins TRBV28 to TRBJ1-5; TRBD1 is a possible D gene (5 bases). Germline-derived CDR1 and CDR2 are MDHEN and SYDVKM. V dropped 7 bases and J dropped 6 bases, with 16 bases sitting between them. The CDR3 is 14 residues long. In DNA form, the CDR3 reads TGTGCCAGCAAGACCAGGGTCGGCGCTCAGCCCCAGCATTTT. Translated, it gives CASKTRVGAQPQHF.

This clone was seen a single time. The V and J genes are TRBV5-8 and TRBJ1-3; D call uncertain. The CDR3 has 13 residues. CDR1 is SGHTS, CDR2 YDEGEE, per germline. Trimming removed 5 bases from V and 4 bases from J, with 10 bases in between. CDR3 region: CASRGGYGNTIYF. CDR3 nucleotide sequence: TGTGCCAGCAGAGGAGGGTACGGAAACACCATATATTTT. Full variable domain (rest looked up from reference TRBV5-8 and TRBJ1-3): EAGVTQSPTHLIKTRGQQATLRCSPISGHTSVYWYQQALGLGLQFLLWYDEGEERNRGNFPPRFSGRQFPNYSSELNVNALELEDSALYLCASRGGYGNTIYFGEGSWLTVV.